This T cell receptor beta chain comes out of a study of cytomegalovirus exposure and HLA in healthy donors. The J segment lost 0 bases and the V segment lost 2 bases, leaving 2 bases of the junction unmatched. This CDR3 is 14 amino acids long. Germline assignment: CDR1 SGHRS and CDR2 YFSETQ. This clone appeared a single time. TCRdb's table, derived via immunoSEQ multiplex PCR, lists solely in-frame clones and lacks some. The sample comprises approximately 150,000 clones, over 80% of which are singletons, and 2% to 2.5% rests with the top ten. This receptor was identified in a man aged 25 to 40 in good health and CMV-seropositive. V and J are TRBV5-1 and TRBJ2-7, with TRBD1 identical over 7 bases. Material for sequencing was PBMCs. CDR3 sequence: CASSFTGDSYEQYF. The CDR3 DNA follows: TGCGCCAGCAGCTTCACAGGGGACTCCTACGAGCAGTACTTC.